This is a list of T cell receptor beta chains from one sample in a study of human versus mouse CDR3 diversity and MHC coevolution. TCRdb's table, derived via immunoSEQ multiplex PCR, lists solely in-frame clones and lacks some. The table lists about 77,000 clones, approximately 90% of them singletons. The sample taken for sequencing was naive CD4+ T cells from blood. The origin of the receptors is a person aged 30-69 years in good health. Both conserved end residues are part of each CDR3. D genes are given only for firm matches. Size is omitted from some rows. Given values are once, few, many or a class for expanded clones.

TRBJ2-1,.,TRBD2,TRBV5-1,TGCGCCAGCAGCGGTAGCGGGAGAGGCAATGAGCAGTTCTTC,CASSGSGRGNEQFF
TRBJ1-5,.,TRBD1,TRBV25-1,TGTGCCAGCATCCGACAGGGGAGCAATCAGCCCCAGCATTTT,CASIRQGSNQPQHF
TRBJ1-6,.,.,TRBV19,TGTGCCAGTAGTGTAGGGAGGACCTATAATTCACCCCTCCACTTT,CASSVGRTYNSPLHF
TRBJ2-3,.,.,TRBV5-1,TGCGCCAGCAGCTTGACCATATCGACAGGTCCCCCAGATACGCAGTATTTT,CASSLTISTGPPDTQYF
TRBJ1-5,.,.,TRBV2,TGTGCCAGCAGTGAGTTTCAACAGGTCAGGAGTCAGCCCCAGCATTTT,CASSEFQQVRSQPQHF
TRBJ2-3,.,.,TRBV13,TGTGCCAGCAGCCTCATGACGGGGGCAGATACGCAGTATTTT,CASSLMTGADTQYF
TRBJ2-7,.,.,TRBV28,TGTGCCAGCAGTTTTAGCGCGGGCTCCTACGAGCAGTACTTC,CASSFSAGSYEQYF
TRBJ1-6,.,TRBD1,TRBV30,TGTGCCTGGAAGGGACAGTATAATTCACCCCTCCACTTT,CAWKGQYNSPLHF
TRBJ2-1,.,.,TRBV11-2,TGTGCCAGCAGCTTATCTCCCCTAGCGATAGAGCAGTTCTTC,CASSLSPLAIEQFF
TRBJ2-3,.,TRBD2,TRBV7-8,TGTGCCAGCAGCTTAGTACTAGCGGGGAACACAGATACGCAGTATTTT,CASSLVLAGNTDTQYF
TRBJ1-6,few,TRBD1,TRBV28,TGTGCCAGCAGTTTCCGGGACAGTGTTTCACCCCTCCACTTT,CASSFRDSVSPLHF
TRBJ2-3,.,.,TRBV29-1,TGCAGCGTTGAAGTCGTCCCAGATACGCAGTATTTT,CSVEVVPDTQYF
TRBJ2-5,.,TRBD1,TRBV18,TGTGCCAGCTCACCTGGGACAGGGGGCGTGTACGGGCAGTACTTC,CASSPGTGGVYGQYF
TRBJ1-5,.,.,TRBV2,TGTGCCAGCAGCACGGGGAGCAATCAGCCCCAGCATTTT,CASSTGSNQPQHF
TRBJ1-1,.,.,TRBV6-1,TGTGCCAGCCTTACAGGGAACACTGAAGCTTTCTTT,CASLTGNTEAFF
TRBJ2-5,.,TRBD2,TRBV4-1,TGCGCCAGCAGCCTCAGGACTAGCGGTGACCAAGAGACCCAGTACTTC,CASSLRTSGDQETQYF
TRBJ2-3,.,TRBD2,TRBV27,TGTGCCAGCAGTTTATGGTTGGGACTAGCAGCCCATACGCAGTATTTT,CASSLWLGLAAHTQYF
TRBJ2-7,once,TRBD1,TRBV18,TGTGCCAGCTCACTTCGAGACGGGACAGTCTACGAGCAGTACTTC,CASSLRDGTVYEQYF
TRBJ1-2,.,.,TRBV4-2,TGTGCCAGCAGCCCAGAGCGCAGAGACATAAACTATGGCTACACCTTC,CASSPERRDINYGYTF
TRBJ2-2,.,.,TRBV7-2,TGTGCCAGCACCTTAAGAGTGAACACCGGGGAGCTGTTTTTT,CASTLRVNTGELFF
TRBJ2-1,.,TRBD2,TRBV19,TGTGCCAGCAAGCTAGCGGGGGACGCCTCCTACAATGAGCAGTTCTTC,CASKLAGDASYNEQFF
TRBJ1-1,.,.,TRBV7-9,TGTGCCAGCAGCTTAAGTCTGAGTGAAGCTTTCTTT,CASSLSLSEAFF